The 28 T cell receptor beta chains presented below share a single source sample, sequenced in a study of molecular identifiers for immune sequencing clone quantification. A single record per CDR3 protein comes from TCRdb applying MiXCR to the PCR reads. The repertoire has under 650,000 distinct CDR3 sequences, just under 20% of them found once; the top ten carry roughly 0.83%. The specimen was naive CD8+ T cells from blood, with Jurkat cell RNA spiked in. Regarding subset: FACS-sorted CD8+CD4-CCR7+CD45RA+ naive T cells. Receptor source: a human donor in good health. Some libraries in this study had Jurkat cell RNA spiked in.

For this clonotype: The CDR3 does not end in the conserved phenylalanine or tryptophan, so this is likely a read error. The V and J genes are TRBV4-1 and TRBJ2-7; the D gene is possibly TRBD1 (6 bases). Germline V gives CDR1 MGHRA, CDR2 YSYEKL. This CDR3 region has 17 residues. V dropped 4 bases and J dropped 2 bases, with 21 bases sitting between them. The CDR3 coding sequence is TGCGCCAGCAGCCCTATACCCGCCGGGACACCGACCTACGAGCAGTACCTC. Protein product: CASSPIPAGTPTYEQYL.

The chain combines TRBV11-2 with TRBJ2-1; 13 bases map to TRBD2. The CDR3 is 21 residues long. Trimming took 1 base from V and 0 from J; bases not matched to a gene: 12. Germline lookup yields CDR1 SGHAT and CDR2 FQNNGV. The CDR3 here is CASSLAGTSGGGAGSYNEQFF. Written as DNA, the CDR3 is TGTGCCAGCAGCTTAGCGGGAACTAGCGGGGGGGGGGCGGGCTCCTACAATGAGCAGTTCTTC.

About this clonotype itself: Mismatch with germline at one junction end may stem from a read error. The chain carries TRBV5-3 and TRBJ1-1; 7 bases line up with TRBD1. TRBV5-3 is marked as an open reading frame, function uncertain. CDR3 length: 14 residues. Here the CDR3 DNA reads TGTGCCAGCAGCTTGGAACAGGGGAACACTGAAGCTTCCTTT. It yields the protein CASSLEQGNTEASF.

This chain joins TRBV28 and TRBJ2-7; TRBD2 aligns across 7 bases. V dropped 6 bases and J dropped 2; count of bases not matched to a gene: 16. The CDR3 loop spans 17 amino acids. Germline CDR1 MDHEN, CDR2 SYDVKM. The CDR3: CASSPPGNSGWAYEQYF. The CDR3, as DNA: TGTGCCAGCAGCCCGCCCGGGAATAGCGGGTGGGCCTACGAGCAGTACTTC.

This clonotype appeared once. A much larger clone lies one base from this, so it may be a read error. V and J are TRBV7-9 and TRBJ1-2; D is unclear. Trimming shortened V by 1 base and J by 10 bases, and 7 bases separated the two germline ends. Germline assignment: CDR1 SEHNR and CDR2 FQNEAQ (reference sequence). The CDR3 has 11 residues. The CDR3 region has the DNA TGTGCCAGCAGCTTAGTCGAGAACTACACCTTC. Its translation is CASSLVENYTF. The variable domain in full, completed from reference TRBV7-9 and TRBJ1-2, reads DTGVSQNPRHKITKRGQNVTFRCDPISEHNRLYWYRQTLGQGPEFLTYFQNEAQLEKSRLLSDRFSAERPKGSFSTLEIQRTEQGDSAMYLCASSLVENYTFGSGTRLTVV.

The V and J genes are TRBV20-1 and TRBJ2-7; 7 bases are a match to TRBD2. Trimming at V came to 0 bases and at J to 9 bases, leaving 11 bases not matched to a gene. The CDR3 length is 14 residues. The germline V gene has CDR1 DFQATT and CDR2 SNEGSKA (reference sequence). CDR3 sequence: CSARDLAESYRQYF. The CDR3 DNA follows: TGCAGTGCTAGAGATCTAGCGGAATCCTACAGGCAGTACTTC.

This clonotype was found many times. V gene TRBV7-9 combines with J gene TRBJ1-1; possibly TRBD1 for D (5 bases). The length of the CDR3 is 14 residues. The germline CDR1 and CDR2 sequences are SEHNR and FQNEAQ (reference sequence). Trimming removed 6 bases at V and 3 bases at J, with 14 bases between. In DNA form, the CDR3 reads TGTGCCAGCAGTTACCTAGGGGATCACACTGAAGCTTTCTTT. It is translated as CASSYLGDHTEAFF.

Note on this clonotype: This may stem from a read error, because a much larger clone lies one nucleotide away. CDR3 nucleotide sequence: TGTGCCAGCAGCTTCGTGGCGGAGAGCTCCTGCGAGCAGTACTTC. Translation gives CASSFVAESSCEQYF. This chain links TRBV11-2 with TRBJ2-7; D unclear. Germline values: CDR1 SGHAT, CDR2 FQNNGV. The CDR3 covers 15 residues.

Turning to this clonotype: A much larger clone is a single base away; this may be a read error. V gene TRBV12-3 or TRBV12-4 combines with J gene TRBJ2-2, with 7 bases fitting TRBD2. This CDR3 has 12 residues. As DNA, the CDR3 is TGTGCCAGCAGTTTTGGTGGCGGGGGGCTGTTTTTT. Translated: CASSFGGGGLFF.

The CDR3 reads CSVVESYGYTF. The CDR3 DNA sequence: TGCAGCGTTGTGGAGAGCTATGGCTACACCTTC. The chain combines TRBV29-1 with TRBJ1-2; D gene unclear. CDR3 length: 11 residues. In germline, CDR1 is SQVTM, CDR2 ANQGSEA. Trimming stripped 4 bases from V and 4 bases from J, with 7 bases between.

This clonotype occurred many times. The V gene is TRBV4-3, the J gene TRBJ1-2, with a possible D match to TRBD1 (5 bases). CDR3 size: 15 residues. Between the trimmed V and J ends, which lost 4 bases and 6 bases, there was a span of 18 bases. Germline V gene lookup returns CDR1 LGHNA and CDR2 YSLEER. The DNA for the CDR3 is TGCGCCAGCAGCCCCGGACGATCCGGGACTGATGGCTACACCTTC. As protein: CASSPGRSGTDGYTF.

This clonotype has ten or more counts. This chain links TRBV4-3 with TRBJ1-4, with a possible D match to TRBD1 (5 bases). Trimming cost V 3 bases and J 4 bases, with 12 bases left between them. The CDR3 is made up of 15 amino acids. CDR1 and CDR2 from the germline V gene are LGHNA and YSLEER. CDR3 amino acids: CASSHNDSLNEKLFF. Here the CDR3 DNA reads TGCGCCAGCAGCCATAACGACAGCCTTAATGAAAAACTGTTTTTT.

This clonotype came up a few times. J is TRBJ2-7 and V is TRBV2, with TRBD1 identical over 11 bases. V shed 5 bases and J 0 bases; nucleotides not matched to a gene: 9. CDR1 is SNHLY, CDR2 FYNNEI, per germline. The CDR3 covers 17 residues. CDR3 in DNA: TGTGCCAGCAGTTCCGGGGACAGGGGGTCCTCCTCCTACGAGCAGTACTTC. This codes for CASSSGDRGSSSYEQYF.

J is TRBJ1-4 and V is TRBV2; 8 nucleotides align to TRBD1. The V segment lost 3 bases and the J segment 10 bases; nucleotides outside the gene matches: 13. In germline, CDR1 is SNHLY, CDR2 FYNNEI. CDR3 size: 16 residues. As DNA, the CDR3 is TGTGCCAGCAGTGACTTCGCAGGGGGCGATCATGTAAAACTGTTTTTT. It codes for CASSDFAGGDHVKLFF.

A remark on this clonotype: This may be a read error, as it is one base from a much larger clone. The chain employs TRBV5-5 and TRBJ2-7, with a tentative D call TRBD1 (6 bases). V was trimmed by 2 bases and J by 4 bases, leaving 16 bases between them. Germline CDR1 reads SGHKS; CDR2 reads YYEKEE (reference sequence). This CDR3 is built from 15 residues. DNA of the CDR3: TGTGCCAGCAGCTTAGGGGGAAGCGAGGGTTACGAGCAGTACTTC. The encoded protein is CASSLGGSEGYEQYF.

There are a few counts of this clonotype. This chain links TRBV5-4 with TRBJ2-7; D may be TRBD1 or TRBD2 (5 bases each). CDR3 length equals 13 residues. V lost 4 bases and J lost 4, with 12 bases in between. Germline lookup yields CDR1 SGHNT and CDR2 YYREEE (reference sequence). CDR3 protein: CASSPTGQYEQYF. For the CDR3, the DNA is TGTGCCAGCAGCCCCACGGGGCAGTACGAGCAGTACTTC. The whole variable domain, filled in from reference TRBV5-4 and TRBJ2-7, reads ETGVTQSPTHLIKTRGQQVTLRCSSQSGHNTVSWYQQALGQGPQFIFQYYREEENGRGNFPPRFSGLQFPNYSSELNVNALELDDSALYLCASSPTGQYEQYFGPGTRLTVT.

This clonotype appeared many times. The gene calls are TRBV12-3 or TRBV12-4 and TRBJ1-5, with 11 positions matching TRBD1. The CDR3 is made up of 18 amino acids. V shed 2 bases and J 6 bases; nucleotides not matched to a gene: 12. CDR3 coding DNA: TGTGCCAGCAGTTTATATCCCACCCCCGGGACAGGGGGTCAGCCCCAGCATTTT. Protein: CASSLYPTPGTGGQPQHF.

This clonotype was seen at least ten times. The CDR3 spells CASSQDPARAGIFYEQYF. CDR3 coding DNA: TGTGCCAGCAGCCAAGATCCGGCCCGGGCAGGGATTTTCTACGAGCAGTACTTC. The chain links TRBV3-1 to TRBJ2-7, with a weak D call TRBD1 (5 bases). V lost 0 bases, J lost 3 bases, and 21 bases lay in between. In germline, CDR1 is LGHDT, CDR2 YNNKEL (reference sequence). The CDR3 is 18 residues long.

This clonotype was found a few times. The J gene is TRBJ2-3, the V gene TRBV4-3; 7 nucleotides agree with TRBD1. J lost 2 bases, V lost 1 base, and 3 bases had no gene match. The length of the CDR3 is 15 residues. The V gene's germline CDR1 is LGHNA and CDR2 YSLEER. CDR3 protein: CASSQADRSTDTQYF. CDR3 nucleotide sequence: TGCGCCAGCAGCCAAGCGGACAGGTCCACAGATACGCAGTATTTT.

The CDR3 protein is CSARDQSSPSLTDTQYF. The CDR3 region has the DNA TGCAGTGCTAGAGATCAGTCTAGCCCGTCACTCACAGATACGCAGTATTTT. The chain uses TRBV20-1 and TRBJ2-3; the D gene is possibly TRBD2 (5 bases). V dropped 0 bases and J dropped 2 bases, with 18 bases sitting between them. The CDR3 is 17 residues long. Germline lookup yields CDR1 DFQATT and CDR2 SNEGSKA (reference sequence).

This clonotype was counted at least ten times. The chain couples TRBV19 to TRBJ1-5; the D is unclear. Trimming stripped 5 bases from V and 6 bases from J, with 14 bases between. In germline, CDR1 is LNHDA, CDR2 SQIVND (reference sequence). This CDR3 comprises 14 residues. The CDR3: CASSLGTSSQPQHF. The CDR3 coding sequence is TGTGCCAGTAGTTTGGGTACCTCCAGTCAGCCCCAGCATTTT.

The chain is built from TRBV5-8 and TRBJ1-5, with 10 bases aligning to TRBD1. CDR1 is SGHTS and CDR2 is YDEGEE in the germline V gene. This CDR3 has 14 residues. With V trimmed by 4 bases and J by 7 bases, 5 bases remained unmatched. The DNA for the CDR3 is TGTGCCAGCAGCCACGGGACAGGGGAACAGCCCCAGCATTTT. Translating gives CASSHGTGEQPQHF. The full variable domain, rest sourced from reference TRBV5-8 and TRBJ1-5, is EAGVTQSPTHLIKTRGQQATLRCSPISGHTSVYWYQQALGLGLQFLLWYDEGEERNRGNFPPRFSGRQFPNYSSELNVNALELEDSALYLCASSHGTGEQPQHFGDGTRLSIL.

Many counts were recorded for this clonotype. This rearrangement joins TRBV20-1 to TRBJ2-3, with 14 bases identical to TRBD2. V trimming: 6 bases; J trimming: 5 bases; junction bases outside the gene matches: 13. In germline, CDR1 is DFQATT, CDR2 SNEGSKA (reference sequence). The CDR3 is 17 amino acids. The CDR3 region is CSAELPGLAGVVDTQYF. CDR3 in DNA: TGCAGTGCCGAGTTACCGGGACTAGCGGGAGTGGTAGATACGCAGTATTTT.

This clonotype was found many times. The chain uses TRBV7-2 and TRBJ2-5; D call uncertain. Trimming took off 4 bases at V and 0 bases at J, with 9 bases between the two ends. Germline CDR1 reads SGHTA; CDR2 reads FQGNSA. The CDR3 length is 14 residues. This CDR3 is CASSCPPDQETQYF. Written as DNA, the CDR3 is TGTGCCAGCAGCTGCCCCCCGGACCAAGAGACCCAGTACTTC.

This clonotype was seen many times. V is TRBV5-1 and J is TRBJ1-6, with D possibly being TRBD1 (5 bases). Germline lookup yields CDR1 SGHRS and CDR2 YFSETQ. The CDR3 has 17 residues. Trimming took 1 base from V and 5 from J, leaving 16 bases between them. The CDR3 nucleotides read TGCGCCAGCAGCTTGTGGACAATTGACAGTGATAATTCACCCCTCCACTTT. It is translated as CASSLWTIDSDNSPLHF.

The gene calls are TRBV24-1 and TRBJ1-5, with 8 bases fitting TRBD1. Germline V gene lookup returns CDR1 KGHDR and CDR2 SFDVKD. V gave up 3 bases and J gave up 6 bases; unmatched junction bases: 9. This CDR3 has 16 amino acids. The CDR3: CATSDGAGGWSQPQHF. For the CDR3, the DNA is TGTGCCACCAGTGATGGGGCAGGGGGCTGGAGTCAGCCCCAGCATTTT.

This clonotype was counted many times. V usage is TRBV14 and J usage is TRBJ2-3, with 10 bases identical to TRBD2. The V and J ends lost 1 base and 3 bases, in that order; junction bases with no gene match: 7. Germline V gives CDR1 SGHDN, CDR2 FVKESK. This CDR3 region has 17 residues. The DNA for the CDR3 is TGTGCCAGCAGCCAAGTGGCGGTAGCGGGAGGTACAGATACGCAGTATTTT. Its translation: CASSQVAVAGGTDTQYF.

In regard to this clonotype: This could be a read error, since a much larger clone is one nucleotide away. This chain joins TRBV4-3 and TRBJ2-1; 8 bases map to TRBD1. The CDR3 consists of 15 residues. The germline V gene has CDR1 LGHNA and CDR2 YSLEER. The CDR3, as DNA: TGCGGCAGCAGCCAACGGACAGGGTCTAGCAATGAGCAGTTCTTC. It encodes CGSSQRTGSSNEQFF.